The clone carrying this T cell receptor (beta chain) was observed many times. Its antigen is still unknown. Sample-barcoded 5' priming and a J-beta primer mix drove a second PCR of 7 to 11 cycles. CDR3-containing paired-end reads numbered at least 2.5 million in each sample. Via MiXCR, TCRdb re-called the 5' RACE reads, giving one row per CDR3 protein. This sample has 800,000 to 950,000 distinct CDR3 sequences, with 30% to 45% found just once. The source of the sample is a study of blood T cells in healthy people across ages. On the study more broadly: When template switching was applied, about one barcoded beta molecule was captured per two T cells.

Study outcomes and limitations: Unknown CMV status may confound age-related changes in expanded clones.

Researchers isolated at least 7 million PBMCs per sample. The CDR3 extends over 14 amino acids. Looked up from germline, CDR1 is MGHDK and CDR2 is SYGVNS. The germline V and J ends were trimmed by 0 bases and 4 bases, with 9 bases remaining between them. V gene TRBV25-1 combines with J gene TRBJ2-5; D gene ambiguous. Material: blood. The clonotype was recovered from a man aged 18 to 29 in good health. For the CDR3, the DNA is TGTGCCAGCAGTGAATACCGGGTGGGAGAGACCCAGTACTTC. Its translation is CASSEYRVGETQYF. Based on the CDR3 plus reference TRBV25-1 and TRBJ2-5, the full variable domain is EADIYQTPRYLVIGTGKKITLECSQTMGHDKMYWYQQDPGMELHLIHYSYGVNSTEKGDLSSESTVSRIRTEHFPLTLESARPSHTSQYLCASSEYRVGETQYFGPGTRLLVL.